Below are 14 T cell receptor beta chains sequenced from a single sample in a study of blood T cell repertoires in COVID-19. Repertoires were generated with immunoSEQ multiplex PCR, while TCRdb's copy carries only in-frame clones and drops some. In the table there are about 210,000 clones, 70% to 90% of which are singletons. Source material: peripheral blood. The receptor set was obtained from a human donor in a cohort sampled during active COVID-19.

This clone was seen a few times. The chain joins TRBV5-1 to TRBJ2-7; no clear D. Trimming removed 0 bases at V and 3 bases at J, with 10 bases between. In germline, CDR1 is SGHRS, CDR2 YFSETQ. This CDR3 region has 14 residues. The CDR3 loop is CASSLASAYYEQYF. CDR3 in DNA: TGCGCCAGCAGCTTGGCCTCCGCCTACTACGAGCAGTACTTC.

This chain joins TRBV5-1 and TRBJ2-3; 7 bases fit TRBD2. The V segment lost 4 bases and the J segment 0 bases; nucleotides outside the gene matches: 5. Germline CDR1 is SGHRS and CDR2 is YFSETQ. The CDR3 runs to 15 residues. The CDR3 bases are TGCGCCAGCAGCCCGAGCGGGGCTAGCACAGATACGCAGTATTTT. This translates into CASSPSGASTDTQYF.

The CDR3 region has the DNA TGTGCCAGCAGTTACCCTGGACAGGGACACTATGGCTACACCTTC. Protein sequence: CASSYPGQGHYGYTF. The rearrangement uses TRBV6-5 and TRBJ1-2; 8 bases are a match to TRBD1. This CDR3 is built from 15 residues. The J segment lost 3 bases and the V segment lost 2 bases, leaving 5 bases of the junction unmatched. Germline V CDR1 and CDR2: MNHEY, SVGAGI.

The CDR3 spells CASSISSISGNTIYF. The CDR3 bases are TGTGCCAGTAGCATCAGTTCAATATCTGGAAACACCATATATTTT. The J gene is TRBJ1-3, the V gene TRBV19; the D is unclear. This CDR3 is built from 15 residues. The germline gives CDR1 LNHDA, CDR2 SQIVND (reference sequence). The V and J ends lost 6 bases and 1 base respectively, with 13 bases between them. Together with reference TRBV19 and TRBJ1-3, the CDR3 gives the full variable domain: DGGITQSPKYLFRKEGQNVTLSCEQNLNHDAMYWYRQDPGQGLRLIYYSQIVNDFQKGDIAEGYSVSREKKESFPLTVTSAQKNPTAFYLCASSISSISGNTIYFGEGSWLTVV.

The chain carries TRBV6-4 and TRBJ1-1; D is unresolved. This CDR3 spans 14 amino acids. Germline V lookup: CDR1 MRHNA, CDR2 SNTAGT. V gave up 0 bases and J gave up 2 bases, with 7 bases separating them. Written as DNA, the CDR3 is TGTGCCAGCAGTGACTCCCCTGGCAACACTGAAGCTTTCTTT. Translated: CASSDSPGNTEAFF.

The chain uses TRBV13 and TRBJ1-2; 8 nucleotides align to TRBD1. Germline V gene lookup returns CDR1 PRHDT and CDR2 FYEKMQ (reference sequence). The J segment lost 8 bases and the V segment lost 6 bases, leaving 8 bases of the junction unmatched. The CDR3 sequence is 13 residues long. The CDR3 DNA reads as TGTGCCAGCAGACCCGGGACAGGCCCGGGCTACACCTTC. Its translation: CASRPGTGPGYTF. The full variable domain, its missing parts supplied by reference TRBV13 and TRBJ1-2, is AAGVIQSPRHLIKEKRETATLKCYPIPRHDTVYWYQQGPGQDPQFLISFYEKMQSDKGSIPDRFSAQQFSDYHSELNMSSLELGDSALYFCASRPGTGPGYTFGSGTRLTVV.

This rearrangement joins TRBV28 to TRBJ1-3; D call uncertain. Germline lookup yields CDR1 MDHEN and CDR2 SYDVKM. The CDR3 is 16 amino acids. V was cut by 3 bases and J by 4 bases, with 16 bases left in between. CDR3: CASSLWPRGKGNTIYF. The CDR3 DNA reads TGTGCCAGCAGTTTGTGGCCCCGGGGTAAAGGAAACACCATATATTTT.

This sequence joins TRBV2 and TRBJ2-1; 10 positions agree with TRBD2. Germline loops: CDR1 SNHLY, CDR2 FYNNEI. After removal of 4 bases from V and 4 bases from J, the junction contained 7 bases not matched to a gene. The CDR3 is 16 amino acids. CDR3 region: CASSGPGLAKYNEQFF. CDR3 coding DNA: TGTGCCAGCAGTGGACCGGGACTAGCGAAGTACAATGAGCAGTTCTTC.

This chain uses TRBV2 with TRBJ1-1; TRBD1 aligns across 8 bases. The germline V gene encodes CDR1 SNHLY and CDR2 FYNNEI. CDR3 length: 15 amino acids. The trim removed 6 bases at V and 1 base at J, leaving 7 bases unmatched. The CDR3 DNA is TGTGCCAGCAGCGGACAGGGCCTATCGAACACTGAAGCTTTCTTT. As protein: CASSGQGLSNTEAFF.

The V gene is TRBV18, the J gene TRBJ1-5; 11 bases are a match to TRBD1. Germline lookup yields CDR1 KGHSH and CDR2 LQKENI. The CDR3 extends over 15 amino acids. Trimming removed 3 bases from V and 6 bases from J; junction bases left unmatched: 4. CDR3 amino acids: CASSPRTGGSQPQHF. CDR3 bases: TGTGCCAGCTCACCGCGGACAGGGGGCAGTCAGCCCCAGCATTTT.

Only one count was recorded for this clone. The V call is TRBV28, the J call TRBJ2-3; 8 nucleotides line up with TRBD1. V shed 4 bases, J shed 5 bases, and the junction held 8 bases outside the gene matches. CDR1 and CDR2 from the germline V gene are MDHEN and SYDVKM. The CDR3 contains 15 residues. In nucleotides, the CDR3 is TGTGCCAGCAGTTCGTCGGACAGGGTGCAAGATACGCAGTATTTT. This encodes CASSSSDRVQDTQYF.

The V call is TRBV5-1, the J call TRBJ1-5; tentative D call: TRBD1 (6 bases). CDR1 and CDR2 (germline): SGHRS, YFSETQ. CDR3 length: 13 residues. Trimming shortened V by 6 bases and J by 4 bases, and 11 bases separated the two germline ends. The CDR3 spells CASKGGDNQPQHF. The CDR3 bases are TGCGCCAGCAAGGGGGGGGATAATCAGCCCCAGCATTTT.

This clone was seen a single time. The rearrangement joins TRBV27 to TRBJ1-4, with D tentatively TRBD1 (5 bases). Germline CDR1 MNHEY, CDR2 SMNVEV (reference sequence). Trimming removed 6 bases from V and 3 bases from J, with 14 bases in between. The CDR3 spans 15 residues. The DNA for the CDR3 is TGTGCCAGCAGGTCACTGGGAGGGGCTAATGAAAAACTGTTTTTT. Its protein product is CASRSLGGANEKLFF.

J is TRBJ1-2 and V is TRBV7-3; D perhaps matches TRBD1 (6 bases). This CDR3 is built from 15 residues. Per germline, CDR1 SGHTA and CDR2 FQGTGA. Between the trimmed V and J ends, which lost 10 bases and 0 bases, there was a span of 18 bases. The CDR3 loop is CATPNNRATNYGYTF. The CDR3 region has the DNA TGTGCCACCCCAAACAACAGGGCTACTAACTATGGCTACACCTTC.